The T cell receptor (beta chain) described here comes from a study of T cell clonality in common variable immunodeficiency. Study results and caveats: CVID subjects showed higher TCRbeta clonality than healthy controls.

This clone occurred many times. The antigen remains unidentified. The read gets to within 3 residues of the CDR3 end, and the germline J gene fills in the rest. Produced via immunoSEQ multiplex PCR; TCRdb's table is partial and in-frame only. The sample includes 35,000 to 50,000 clones, none of them occurring once. The V and J ends lost 0 bases and 8 bases, in that order; junction bases with no gene match: 10. The CDR3 is made up of 16 amino acids. The J gene is TRBJ2-3, the V gene TRBV23-1, with TRBD2 identical over 8 bases. TRBV23-1 is designated an ORF whose function remains uncertain. The clonotype was recovered from a person aged 18 to 70 in good health. Sequenced: peripheral blood mononuclear cells. The CDR3 sequence: CASSQSNDGGEGTQYF. CDR3 bases read: TGCGCCAGCAGTCAATCGAATGACGGGGGGGAAGGTACG.